This TCR beta chain derives from a study of T cell repertoires in cytomegalovirus infection. Background on the study: Indications of both CMV infection and matching HLA type were provided by public TCR beta signatures.

This clonotype was recorded many times. Each CDR3 protein is one row after TCRdb ran MiXCR on the reads. Of about 240,000 distinct CDR3 sequences in the sample, 9% to 15% were seen once. The V end was cut by 6 bases, the J end by 4 bases, with 16 bases between. There are 15 residues in the CDR3. Germline V CDR1 and CDR2: MNHEY, SVGEGT. The TCR originated in a human donor in good health (CMV status not recorded). Some clones in this sample may be carry-over from other donors' samples. Sequenced sample: PBMCs. This chain uses TRBV6-2 or TRBV6-3 with TRBJ2-1; D might be TRBD2 (6 bases). CDR3 sequence reads: CASRTYGTRYNEQFF. CDR3 in DNA: TGTGCCAGCAGAACCTACGGGACTCGATACAATGAGCAGTTCTTC.